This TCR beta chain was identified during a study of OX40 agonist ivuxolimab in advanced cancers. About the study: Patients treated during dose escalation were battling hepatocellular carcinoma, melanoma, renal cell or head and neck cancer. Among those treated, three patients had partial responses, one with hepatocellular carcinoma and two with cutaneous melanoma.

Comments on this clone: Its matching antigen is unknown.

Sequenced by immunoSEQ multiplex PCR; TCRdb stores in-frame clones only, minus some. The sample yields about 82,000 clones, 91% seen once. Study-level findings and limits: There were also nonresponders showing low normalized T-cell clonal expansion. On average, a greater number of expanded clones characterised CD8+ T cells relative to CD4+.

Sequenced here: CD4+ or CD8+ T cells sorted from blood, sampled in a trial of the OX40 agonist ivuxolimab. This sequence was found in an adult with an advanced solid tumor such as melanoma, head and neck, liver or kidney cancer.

CDR3 sequence reads: CASSGPGGGTSEKLFF. The CDR3 DNA sequence: TGTGCCAGCAGCGGCCCCGGGGGGGGGACGAGCGAAAAACTGTTTTTT. J is TRBJ1-4 and V is TRBV28, with a possible D match to TRBD1 (5 bases). Germline CDR1 MDHEN, CDR2 SYDVKM. V was clipped by 6 bases and J by 8 bases, with 22 bases between them. The CDR3 extends over 16 amino acids. Supplemented by reference TRBV28 and TRBJ1-4, the full variable domain reads DVKVTQSSRYLVKRTGEKVFLECVQDMDHENMFWYRQDPGLGLRLIYFSYDVKMKEKGDIPEGYSVSREKKERFSLILESASTNQTSMYLCASSGPGGGTSEKLFFGSGTQLSVL.